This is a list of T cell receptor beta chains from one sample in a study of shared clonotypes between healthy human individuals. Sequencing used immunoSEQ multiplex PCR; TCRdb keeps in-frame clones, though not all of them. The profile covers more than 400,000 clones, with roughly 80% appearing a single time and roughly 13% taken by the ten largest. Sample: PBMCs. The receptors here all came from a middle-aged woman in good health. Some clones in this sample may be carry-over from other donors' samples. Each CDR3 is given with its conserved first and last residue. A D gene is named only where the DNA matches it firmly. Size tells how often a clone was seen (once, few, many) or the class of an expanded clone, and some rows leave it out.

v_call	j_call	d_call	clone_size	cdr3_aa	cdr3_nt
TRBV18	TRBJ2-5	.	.	CASSPSPGQIKQETQYF	TGTGCCAGCTCACCTTCTCCCGGACAGATTAAACAAGAGACCCAGTACTTC
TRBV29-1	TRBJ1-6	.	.	CSVRTEDNSPLHF	TGCAGCGTTCGGACAGAAGATAATTCACCCCTCCACTTT
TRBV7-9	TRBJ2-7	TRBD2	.	CASSLGLGAEQYF	TGTGCCAGCAGCTTGGGACTAGGGGCCGAGCAGTACTTC
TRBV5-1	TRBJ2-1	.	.	CASSSRGEFEQFF	TGCGCCAGCAGCTCCCGGGGTGAATTTGAGCAGTTCTTC
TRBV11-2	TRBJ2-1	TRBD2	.	CASRFLAGVGNEQFF	TGTGCCAGCAGATTCCTAGCGGGAGTTGGCAATGAGCAGTTCTTC
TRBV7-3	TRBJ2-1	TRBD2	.	CASSLAGGFEQFF	TGTGCCAGCAGCTTAGCGGGAGGGTTTGAGCAGTTCTTC
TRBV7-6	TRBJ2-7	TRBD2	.	CASSYAGLAGNEQYF	TGTGCCAGCAGCTACGCCGGACTAGCGGGAAACGAGCAGTACTTC
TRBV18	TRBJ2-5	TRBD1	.	CASSRGQGPLETQYF	TGTGCCAGCTCACGCGGACAGGGCCCATTAGAGACCCAGTACTTC
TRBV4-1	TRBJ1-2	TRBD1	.	CASSQWDRNYGYTF	TGCGCCAGCAGCCAATGGGACAGGAATTATGGCTACACCTTC
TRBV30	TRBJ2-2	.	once	CAWSWGMAGELFF	TGTGCCTGGAGTTGGGGGATGGCCGGGGAGCTGTTTTTT